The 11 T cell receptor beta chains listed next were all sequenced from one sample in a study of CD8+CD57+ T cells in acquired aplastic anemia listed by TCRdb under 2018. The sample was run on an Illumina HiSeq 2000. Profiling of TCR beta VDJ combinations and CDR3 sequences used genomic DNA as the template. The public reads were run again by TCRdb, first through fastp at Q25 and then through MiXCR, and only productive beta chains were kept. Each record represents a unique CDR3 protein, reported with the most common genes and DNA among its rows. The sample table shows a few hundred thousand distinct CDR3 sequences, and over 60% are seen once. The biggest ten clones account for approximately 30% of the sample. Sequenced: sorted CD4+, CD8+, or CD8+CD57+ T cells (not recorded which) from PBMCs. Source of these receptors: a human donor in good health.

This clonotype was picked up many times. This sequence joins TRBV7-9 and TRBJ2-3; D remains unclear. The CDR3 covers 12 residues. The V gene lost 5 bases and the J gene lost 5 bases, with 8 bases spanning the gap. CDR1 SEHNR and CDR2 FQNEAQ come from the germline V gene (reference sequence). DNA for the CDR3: TGTGCCAGCAGCAATTTAGGAGATACGCAGTATTTT. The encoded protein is CASSNLGDTQYF.

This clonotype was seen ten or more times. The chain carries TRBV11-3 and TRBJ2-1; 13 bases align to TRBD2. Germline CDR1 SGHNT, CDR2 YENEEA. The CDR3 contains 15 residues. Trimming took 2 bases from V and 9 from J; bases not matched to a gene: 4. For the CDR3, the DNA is TGTGCCAGCAGCTTAACTAGCGGGGGGGCGGGTGAGCAGTTCTTC. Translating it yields CASSLTSGGAGEQFF.

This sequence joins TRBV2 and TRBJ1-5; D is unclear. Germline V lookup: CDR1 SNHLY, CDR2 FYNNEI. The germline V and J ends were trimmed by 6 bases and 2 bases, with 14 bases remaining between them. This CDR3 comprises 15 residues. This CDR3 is CASSRRSDGNQPQHF. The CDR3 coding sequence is TGTGCCAGCAGCCGAAGATCGGACGGCAATCAGCCCCAGCATTTT.

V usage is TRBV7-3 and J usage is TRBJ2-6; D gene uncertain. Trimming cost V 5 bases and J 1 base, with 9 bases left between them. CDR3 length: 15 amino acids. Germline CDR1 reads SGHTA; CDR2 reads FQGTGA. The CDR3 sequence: CASSQAGSGANVLTF. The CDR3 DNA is TGTGCCAGCAGCCAAGCCGGGTCTGGGGCCAACGTCCTGACTTTC.

CDR3 sequence reads: CSARDPFQETQYF. Here the CDR3 DNA reads TGCAGTGCTAGAGATCCCTTTCAAGAGACCCAGTACTTC. The J gene is TRBJ2-5, the V gene TRBV20-1; no clear D gene. Germline loops: CDR1 DFQATT, CDR2 SNEGSKA (reference sequence). Trimming cost V 0 bases and J 2 bases, with 7 bases left between them. The length of the CDR3 is 13 residues.

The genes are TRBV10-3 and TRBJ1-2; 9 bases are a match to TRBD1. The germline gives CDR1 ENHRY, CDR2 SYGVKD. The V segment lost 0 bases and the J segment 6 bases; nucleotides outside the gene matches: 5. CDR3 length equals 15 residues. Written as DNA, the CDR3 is TGTGCCATCAGTGAGTCAATACAGGGGGCCGATGGCTACACCTTC. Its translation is CAISESIQGADGYTF.

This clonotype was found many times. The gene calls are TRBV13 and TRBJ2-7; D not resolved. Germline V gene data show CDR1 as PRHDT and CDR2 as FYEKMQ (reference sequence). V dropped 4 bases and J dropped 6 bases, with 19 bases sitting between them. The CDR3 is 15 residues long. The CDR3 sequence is CASSSAPNLKSEQYF. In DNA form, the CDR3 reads TGTGCCAGCAGCTCCGCTCCTAATCTAAAGAGCGAGCAGTACTTC. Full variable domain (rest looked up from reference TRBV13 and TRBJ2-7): AAGVIQSPRHLIKEKRETATLKCYPIPRHDTVYWYQQGPGQDPQFLISFYEKMQSDKGSIPDRFSAQQFSDYHSELNMSSLELGDSALYFCASSSAPNLKSEQYFGPGTRLTVT.

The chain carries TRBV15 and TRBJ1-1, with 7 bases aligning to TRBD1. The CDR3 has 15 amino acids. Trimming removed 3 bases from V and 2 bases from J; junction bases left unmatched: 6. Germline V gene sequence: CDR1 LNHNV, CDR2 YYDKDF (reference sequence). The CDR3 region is CATSRRQGVNTEAFF. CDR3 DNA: TGTGCCACCAGCAGGCGACAGGGAGTAAACACTGAAGCTTTCTTT. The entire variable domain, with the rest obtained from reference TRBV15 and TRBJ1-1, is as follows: DAMVIQNPRYQVTQFGKPVTLSCSQTLNHNVMYWYQQKSSQAPKLLFHYYDKDFNNEADTPDNFQSRRPNTSFCFLDIRSPGLGDTAMYLCATSRRQGVNTEAFFGQGTRLTVV.

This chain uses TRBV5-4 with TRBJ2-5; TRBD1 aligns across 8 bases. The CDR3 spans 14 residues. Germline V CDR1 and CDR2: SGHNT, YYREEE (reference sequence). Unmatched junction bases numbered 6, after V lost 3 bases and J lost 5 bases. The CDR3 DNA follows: TGTGCCAGCAGCTGGACAGGGAATTTGGAGACCCAGTACTTC. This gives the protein CASSWTGNLETQYF.

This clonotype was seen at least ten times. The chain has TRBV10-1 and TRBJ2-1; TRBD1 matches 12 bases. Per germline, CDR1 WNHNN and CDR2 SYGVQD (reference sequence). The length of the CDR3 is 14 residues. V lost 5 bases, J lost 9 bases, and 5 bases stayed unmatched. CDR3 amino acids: CASSSGTGGFEQFF. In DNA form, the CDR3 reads TGCGCCAGCAGTTCCGGGACAGGGGGCTTTGAGCAGTTCTTC.

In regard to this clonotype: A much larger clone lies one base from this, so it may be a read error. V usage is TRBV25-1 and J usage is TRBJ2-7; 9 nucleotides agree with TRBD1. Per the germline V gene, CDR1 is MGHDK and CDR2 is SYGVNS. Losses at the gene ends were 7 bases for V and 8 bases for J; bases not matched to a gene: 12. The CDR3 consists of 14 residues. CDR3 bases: TGTGCCAGCACCACGCTGACAGGGGGGAGCAAGCAGTACTTC. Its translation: CASTTLTGGSKQYF.